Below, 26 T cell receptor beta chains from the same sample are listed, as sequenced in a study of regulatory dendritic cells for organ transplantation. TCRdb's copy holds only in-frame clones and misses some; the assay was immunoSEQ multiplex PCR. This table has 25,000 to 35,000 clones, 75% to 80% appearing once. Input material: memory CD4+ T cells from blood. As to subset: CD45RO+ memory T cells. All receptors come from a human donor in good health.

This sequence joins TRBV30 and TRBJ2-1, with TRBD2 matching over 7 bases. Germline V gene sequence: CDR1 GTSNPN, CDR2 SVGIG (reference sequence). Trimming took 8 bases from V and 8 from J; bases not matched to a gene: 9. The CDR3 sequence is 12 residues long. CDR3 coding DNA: TGTGCCCTTAGCGGGCGAAGGGATGAGCAGTTCTTC. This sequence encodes CALSGRRDEQFF.

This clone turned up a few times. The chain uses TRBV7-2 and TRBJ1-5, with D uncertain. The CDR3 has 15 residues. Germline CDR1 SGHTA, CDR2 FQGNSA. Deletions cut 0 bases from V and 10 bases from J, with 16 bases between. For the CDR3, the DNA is TGTGCCAGCAGCTTAGCAGCGGGCCCCGCAGGCCCCCAGCATTTT. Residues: CASSLAAGPAGPQHF.

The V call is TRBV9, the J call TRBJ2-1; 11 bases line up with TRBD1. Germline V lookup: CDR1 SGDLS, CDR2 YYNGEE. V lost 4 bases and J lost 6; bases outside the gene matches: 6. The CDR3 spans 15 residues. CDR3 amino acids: CASSTSGQGGNEQFF. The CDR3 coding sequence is TGTGCCAGCAGCACGTCGGGACAGGGGGGCAATGAGCAGTTCTTC.

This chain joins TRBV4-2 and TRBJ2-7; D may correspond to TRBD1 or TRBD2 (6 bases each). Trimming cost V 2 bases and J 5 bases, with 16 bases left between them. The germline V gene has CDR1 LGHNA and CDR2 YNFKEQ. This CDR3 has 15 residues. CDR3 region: CASSQRGEPTDEQYF. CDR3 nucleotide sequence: TGTGCCAGCAGCCAAAGGGGGGAACCCACCGACGAGCAGTACTTC.

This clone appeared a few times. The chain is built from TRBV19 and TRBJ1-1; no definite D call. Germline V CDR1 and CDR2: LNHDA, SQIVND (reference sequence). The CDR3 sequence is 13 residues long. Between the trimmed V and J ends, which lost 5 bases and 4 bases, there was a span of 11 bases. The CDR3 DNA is TGTGCCAGTAGTCGGTCCCAGAGCACTGAAGCTTTCTTT. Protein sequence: CASSRSQSTEAFF.

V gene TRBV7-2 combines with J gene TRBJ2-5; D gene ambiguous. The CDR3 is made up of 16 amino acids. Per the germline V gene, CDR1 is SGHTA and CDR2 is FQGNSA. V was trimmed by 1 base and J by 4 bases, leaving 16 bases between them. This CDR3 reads CASSLGLSKVGETQYF. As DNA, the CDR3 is TGTGCCAGCAGCTTAGGACTTTCAAAAGTCGGAGAGACCCAGTACTTC.

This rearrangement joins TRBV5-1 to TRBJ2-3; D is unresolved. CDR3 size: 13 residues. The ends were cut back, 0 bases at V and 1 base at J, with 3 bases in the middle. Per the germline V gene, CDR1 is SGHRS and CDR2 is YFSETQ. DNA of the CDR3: TGCGCCAGCAGCTTGGACGGCACAGATACGCAGTATTTT. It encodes CASSLDGTDTQYF.

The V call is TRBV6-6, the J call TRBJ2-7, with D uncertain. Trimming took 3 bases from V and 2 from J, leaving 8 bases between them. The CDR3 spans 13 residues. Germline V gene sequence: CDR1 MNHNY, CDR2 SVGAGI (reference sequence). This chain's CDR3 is CASSYESAYEQYF. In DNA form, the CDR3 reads TGTGCCAGCAGTTATGAGTCGGCCTACGAGCAGTACTTC.

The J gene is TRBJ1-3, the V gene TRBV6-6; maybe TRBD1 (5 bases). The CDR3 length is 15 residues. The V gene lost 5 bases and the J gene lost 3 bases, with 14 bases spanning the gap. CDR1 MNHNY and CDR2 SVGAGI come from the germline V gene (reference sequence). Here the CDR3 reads CASSPPGGGGNTIYF. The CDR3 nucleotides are TGTGCCAGCAGTCCCCCGGGGGGGGGTGGAAACACCATATATTTT.

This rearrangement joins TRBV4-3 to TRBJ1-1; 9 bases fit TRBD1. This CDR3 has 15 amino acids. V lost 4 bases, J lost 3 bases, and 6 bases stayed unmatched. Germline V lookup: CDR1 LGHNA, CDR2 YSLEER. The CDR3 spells CASSLIWTGDTEAFF. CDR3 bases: TGCGCCAGCAGCCTCATTTGGACAGGGGACACTGAAGCTTTCTTT.

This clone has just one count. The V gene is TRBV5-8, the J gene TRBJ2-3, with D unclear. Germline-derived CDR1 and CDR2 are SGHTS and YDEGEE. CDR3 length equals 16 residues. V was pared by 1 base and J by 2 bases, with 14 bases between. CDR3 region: CASSLPLGRHTDTQYF. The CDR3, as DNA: TGTGCCAGCAGCTTGCCCCTCGGCAGACACACAGATACGCAGTATTTT.

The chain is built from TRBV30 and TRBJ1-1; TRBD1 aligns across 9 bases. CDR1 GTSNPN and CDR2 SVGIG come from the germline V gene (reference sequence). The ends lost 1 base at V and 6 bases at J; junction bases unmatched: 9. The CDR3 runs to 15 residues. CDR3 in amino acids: CAWSGVQGARSEAFF. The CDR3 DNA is TGTGCCTGGAGTGGAGTACAGGGGGCAAGATCTGAAGCTTTCTTT.

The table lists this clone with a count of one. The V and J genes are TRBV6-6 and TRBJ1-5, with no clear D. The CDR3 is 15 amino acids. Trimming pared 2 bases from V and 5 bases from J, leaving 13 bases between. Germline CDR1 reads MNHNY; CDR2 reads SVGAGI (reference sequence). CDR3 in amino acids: CASSYTGHWDQPQHF. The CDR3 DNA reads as TGTGCCAGCAGTTACACCGGGCATTGGGATCAGCCCCAGCATTTT.

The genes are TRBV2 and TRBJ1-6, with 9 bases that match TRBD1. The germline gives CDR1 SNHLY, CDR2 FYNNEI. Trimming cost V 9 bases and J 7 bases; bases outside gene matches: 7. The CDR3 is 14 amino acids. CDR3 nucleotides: TGTGCCAGAAGCCCACAGGGGGCGAATTCACCCCTCCACTTT. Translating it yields CARSPQGANSPLHF.

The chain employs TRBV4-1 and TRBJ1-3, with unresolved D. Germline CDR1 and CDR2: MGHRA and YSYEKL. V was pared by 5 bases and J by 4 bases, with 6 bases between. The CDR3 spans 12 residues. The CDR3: CASSEEGNTIYF. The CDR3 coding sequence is TGCGCCAGCAGCGAGGAAGGAAACACCATATATTTT.

CDR3 sequence reads: CASSPGQGFDETQYF. CDR3 bases: TGTGCCAGCAGCCCGGGACAGGGTTTCGACGAGACCCAGTACTTC. The chain has TRBV7-9 and TRBJ2-5, with 9 bases that match TRBD1. Germline loops: CDR1 SEHNR, CDR2 FQNEAQ (reference sequence). V gave up 5 bases and J gave up 5 bases; unmatched junction bases: 9. CDR3 length: 15 residues.

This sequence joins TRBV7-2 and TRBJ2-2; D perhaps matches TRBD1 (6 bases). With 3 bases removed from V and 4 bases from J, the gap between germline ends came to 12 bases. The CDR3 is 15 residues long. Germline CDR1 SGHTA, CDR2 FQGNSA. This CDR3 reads CASSFRTVSTGELFF. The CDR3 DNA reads TGTGCCAGCAGCTTCAGGACAGTGTCCACCGGGGAGCTGTTTTTT.

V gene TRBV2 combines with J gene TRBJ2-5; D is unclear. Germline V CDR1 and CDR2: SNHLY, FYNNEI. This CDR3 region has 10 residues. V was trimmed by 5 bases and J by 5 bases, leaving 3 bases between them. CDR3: CASSWETQYF. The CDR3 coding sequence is TGTGCCAGCAGTTGGGAGACCCAGTACTTC. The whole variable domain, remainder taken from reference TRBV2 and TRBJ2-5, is EPEVTQTPSHQVTQMGQEVILRCVPISNHLYFYWYRQILGQKVEFLVSFYNNEISEKSEIFDDQFSVERPDGSNFTLKIRSTKLEDSAMYFCASSWETQYFGPGTRLLVL.

CDR3: CARAQTVNNEQFF. The CDR3 nucleotides read TGTGCCCGAGCCCAAACTGTAAACAATGAGCAGTTCTTC. The chain has TRBV30 and TRBJ2-1; no reliable D call. Trimming stripped 8 bases from V and 5 bases from J, with 16 bases between. This CDR3 spans 13 amino acids. Germline V gene lookup returns CDR1 GTSNPN and CDR2 SVGIG (reference sequence).

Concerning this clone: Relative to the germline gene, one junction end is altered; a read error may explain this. CDR3 nucleotides: TGTGCTAGCAGCTTAGGGCAGCAAGAGACCCAGTACTTC. Its translation: CASSLGQQETQYF. This chain links TRBV7-7 with TRBJ2-5; D gene uncertain. Germline loops: CDR1 SSHAT, CDR2 FNYEAQ (reference sequence). The CDR3 runs to 13 residues.

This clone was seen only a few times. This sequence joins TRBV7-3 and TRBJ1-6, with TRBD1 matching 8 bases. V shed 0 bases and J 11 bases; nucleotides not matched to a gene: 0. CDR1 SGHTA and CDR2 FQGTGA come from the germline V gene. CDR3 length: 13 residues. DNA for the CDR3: TGTGCCAGCAGCTTAACGACAGGGGCACCCCTCCACTTT. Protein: CASSLTTGAPLHF.

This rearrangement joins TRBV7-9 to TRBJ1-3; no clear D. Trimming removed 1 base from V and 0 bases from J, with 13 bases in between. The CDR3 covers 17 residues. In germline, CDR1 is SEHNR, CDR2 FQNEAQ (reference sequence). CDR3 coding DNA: TGTGCCAGCAGCTTAGATAGCAAACCAGACTCTGGAAACACCATATATTTT. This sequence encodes CASSLDSKPDSGNTIYF. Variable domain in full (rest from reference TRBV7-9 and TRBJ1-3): DTGVSQNPRHKITKRGQNVTFRCDPISEHNRLYWYRQTLGQGPEFLTYFQNEAQLEKSRLLSDRFSAERPKGSFSTLEIQRTEQGDSAMYLCASSLDSKPDSGNTIYFGEGSWLTVV.

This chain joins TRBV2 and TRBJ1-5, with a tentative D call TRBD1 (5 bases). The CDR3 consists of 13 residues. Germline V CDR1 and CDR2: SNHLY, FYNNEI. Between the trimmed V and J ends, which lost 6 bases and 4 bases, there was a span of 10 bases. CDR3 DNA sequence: TGTGCCAGCAGGAGGGGCAGAAATCAGCCCCAGCATTTT. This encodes CASRRGRNQPQHF.

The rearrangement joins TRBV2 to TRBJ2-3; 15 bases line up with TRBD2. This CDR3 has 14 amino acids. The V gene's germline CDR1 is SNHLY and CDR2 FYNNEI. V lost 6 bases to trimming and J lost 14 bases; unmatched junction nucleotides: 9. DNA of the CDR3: TGTGCCAGCAGCGCCGGGACTAGCGGGGGGCGTCCGTATTTT. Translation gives CASSAGTSGGRPYF.

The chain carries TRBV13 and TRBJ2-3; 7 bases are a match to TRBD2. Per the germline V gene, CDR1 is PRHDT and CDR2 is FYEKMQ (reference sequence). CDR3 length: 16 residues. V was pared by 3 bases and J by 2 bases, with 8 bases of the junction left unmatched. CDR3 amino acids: CASSFGGGGDTDTQYF. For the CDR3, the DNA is TGTGCCAGCAGCTTCGGCGGCGGGGGAGACACAGATACGCAGTATTTT.

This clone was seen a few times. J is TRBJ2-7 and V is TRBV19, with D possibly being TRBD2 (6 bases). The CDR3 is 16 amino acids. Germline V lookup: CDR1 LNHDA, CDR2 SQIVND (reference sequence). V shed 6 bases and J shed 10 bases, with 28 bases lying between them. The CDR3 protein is CASRRESTGTAFRQYF. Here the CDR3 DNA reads TGTGCCAGTAGACGGGAGAGTACCGGGACTGCTTTTCGACAGTACTTC. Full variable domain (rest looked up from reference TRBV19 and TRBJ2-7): DGGITQSPKYLFRKEGQNVTLSCEQNLNHDAMYWYRQDPGQGLRLIYYSQIVNDFQKGDIAEGYSVSREKKESFPLTVTSAQKNPTAFYLCASRRESTGTAFRQYFGPGTRLTVT.